This TCR beta chain was observed in a study of T cell clonality in common variable immunodeficiency. Study-wide results and caveats: Compared with controls, CVID subjects had fewer shared TCRbeta clones. Fewer deletions and N-nucleotide insertions were reportedly seen in common variable immunodeficiency TCR beta sequences. T cell subpopulation sequencing would be needed to explain CVID clonality.

There are 13 residues in the CDR3. The germline CDR1 and CDR2 sequences are LNHDA and SQIVND (reference sequence). Trimming took 8 bases from V and 2 from J, leaving 10 bases between them. TCRdb's table, derived via immunoSEQ multiplex PCR, lists solely in-frame clones and lacks some. Listed for the sample are approximately 81,000 clones, none seen a single time. This clone was counted ten times or more. Its antigen is not known. Coverage ceases 3 residues before the CDR3 finishes, and the germline J gene fills in the end. Sequenced material: peripheral blood mononuclear cells. The sequence derives from a person between 18 and 69 years old in good health. V usage is TRBV19 and J usage is TRBJ1-5, with a tentative D call TRBD1 (5 bases). CDR3 DNA (partial): TGTGCCAGTGCAGGGAATGGCAATCAGCCC. Protein sequence: CASAGNGNQP. The entire CDR3 is CASAGNGNQPQHF. The full variable domain, rest sourced from reference TRBV19 and TRBJ1-5, is DGGITQSPKYLFRKEGQNVTLSCEQNLNHDAMYWYRQDPGQGLRLIYYSQIVNDFQKGDIAEGYSVSREKKESFPLTVTSAQKNPTAFYLCASAGNGNQPQHFGDGTRLSIL.